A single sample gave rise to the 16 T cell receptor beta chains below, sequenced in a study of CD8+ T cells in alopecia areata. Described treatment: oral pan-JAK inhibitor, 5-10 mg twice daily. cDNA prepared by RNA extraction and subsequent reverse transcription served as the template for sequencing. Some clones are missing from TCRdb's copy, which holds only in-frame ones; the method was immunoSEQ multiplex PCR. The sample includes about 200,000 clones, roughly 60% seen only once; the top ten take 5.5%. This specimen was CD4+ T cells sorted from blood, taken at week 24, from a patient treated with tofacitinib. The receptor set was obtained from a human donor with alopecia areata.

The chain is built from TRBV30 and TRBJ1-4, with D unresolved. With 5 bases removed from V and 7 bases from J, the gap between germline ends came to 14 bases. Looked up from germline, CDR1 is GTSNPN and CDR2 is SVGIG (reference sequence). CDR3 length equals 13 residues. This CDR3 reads CAWDAGRGEKLFF. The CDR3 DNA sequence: TGTGCCTGGGACGCGGGTCGGGGTGAAAAACTGTTTTTT.

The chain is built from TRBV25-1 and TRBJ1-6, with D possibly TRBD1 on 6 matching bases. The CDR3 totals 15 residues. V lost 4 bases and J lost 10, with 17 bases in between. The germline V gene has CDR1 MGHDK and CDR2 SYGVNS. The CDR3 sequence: CASSGRTGGGSPLHF. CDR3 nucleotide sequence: TGTGCCAGCAGTGGCCGGACGGGAGGGGGGTCACCCCTCCACTTT.

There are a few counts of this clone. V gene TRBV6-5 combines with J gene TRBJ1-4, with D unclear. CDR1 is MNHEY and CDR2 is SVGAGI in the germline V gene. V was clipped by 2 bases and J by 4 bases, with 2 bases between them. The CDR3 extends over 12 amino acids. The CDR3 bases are TGTGCCAGCAGTTACAGTAATGAAAAACTGTTTTTT. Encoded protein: CASSYSNEKLFF.

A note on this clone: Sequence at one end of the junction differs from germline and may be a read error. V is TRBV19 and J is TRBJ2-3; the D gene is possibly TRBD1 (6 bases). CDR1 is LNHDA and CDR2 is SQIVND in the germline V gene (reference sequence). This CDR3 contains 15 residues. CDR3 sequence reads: CASNIRQGRRDTQYF. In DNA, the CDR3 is TGTGCCAGTAATATACGGCAGGGGAGAAGGGATACGCAGTATTTT.

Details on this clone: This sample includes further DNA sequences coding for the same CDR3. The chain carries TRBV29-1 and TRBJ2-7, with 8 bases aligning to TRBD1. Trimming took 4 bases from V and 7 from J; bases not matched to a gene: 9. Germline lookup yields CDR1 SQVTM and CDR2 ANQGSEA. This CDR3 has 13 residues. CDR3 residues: CSVGRQGAGEQYF. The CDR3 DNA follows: TGCAGCGTTGGCCGGCAGGGGGCGGGGGAGCAGTACTTC.

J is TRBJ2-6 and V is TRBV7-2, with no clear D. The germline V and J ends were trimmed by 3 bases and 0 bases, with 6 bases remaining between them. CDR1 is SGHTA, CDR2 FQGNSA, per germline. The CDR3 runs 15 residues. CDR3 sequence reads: CASSFEGSGANVLTF. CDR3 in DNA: TGTGCCAGCAGCTTTGAAGGCTCTGGGGCCAACGTCCTGACTTTC.

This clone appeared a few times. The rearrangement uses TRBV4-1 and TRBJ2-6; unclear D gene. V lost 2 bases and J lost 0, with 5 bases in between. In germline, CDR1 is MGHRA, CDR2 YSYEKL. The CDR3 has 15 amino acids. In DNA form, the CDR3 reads TGCGCCAGCAGCCAACTGAGCTCTGGGGCCAACGTCCTGACTTTC. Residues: CASSQLSSGANVLTF.

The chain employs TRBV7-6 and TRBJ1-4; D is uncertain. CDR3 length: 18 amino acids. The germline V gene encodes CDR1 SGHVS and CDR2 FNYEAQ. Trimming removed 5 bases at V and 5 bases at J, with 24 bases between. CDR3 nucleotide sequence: TGTGCCAGCAGCCCCCGCCGGGAACAGAGGGAATACAATGAAAAACTGTTTTTT. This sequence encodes CASSPRREQREYNEKLFF. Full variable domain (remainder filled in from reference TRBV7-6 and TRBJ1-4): GAGVSQSPRYKVTKRGQDVALRCDPISGHVSLYWYRQALGQGPEFLTYFNYEAQQDKSGLPNDRFSAERPEGSISTLTIQRTEQRDSAMYRCASSPRREQREYNEKLFFGSGTQLSVL.

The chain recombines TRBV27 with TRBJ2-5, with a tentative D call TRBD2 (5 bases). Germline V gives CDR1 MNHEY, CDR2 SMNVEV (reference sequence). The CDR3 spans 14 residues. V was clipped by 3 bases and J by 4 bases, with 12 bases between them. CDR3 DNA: TGTGCCAGCAGTTTCTCGGGGTCCCGAGAGACCCAGTACTTC. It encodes CASSFSGSRETQYF.

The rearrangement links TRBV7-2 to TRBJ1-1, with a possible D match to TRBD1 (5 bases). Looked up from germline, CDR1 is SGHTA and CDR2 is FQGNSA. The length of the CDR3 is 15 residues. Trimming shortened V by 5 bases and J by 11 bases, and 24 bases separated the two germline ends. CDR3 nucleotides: TGTGCCAGCAGCCCTCACGTCGGCCTACAGGAACAGGCTTTCTTT. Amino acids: CASSPHVGLQEQAFF.

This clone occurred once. CDR3 in DNA: TGTGCCAGCAGCCTGAGCTCCCTTGCGGTAGAGACCCAGTACTTC. Protein sequence: CASSLSSLAVETQYF. V is TRBV7-9 and J is TRBJ2-5; D is uncertain. The CDR3 is made up of 15 amino acids. The V and J ends lost 5 bases and 4 bases respectively, with 17 bases between them. CDR1 is SEHNR and CDR2 is FQNEAQ in the germline V gene (reference sequence).

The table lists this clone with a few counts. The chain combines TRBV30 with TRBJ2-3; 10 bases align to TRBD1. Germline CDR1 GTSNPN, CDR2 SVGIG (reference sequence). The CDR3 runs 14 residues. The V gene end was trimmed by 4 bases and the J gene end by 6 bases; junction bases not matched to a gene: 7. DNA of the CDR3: TGTGCCTGGAACACGGGACAGGGGAAGGATACGCAGTATTTT. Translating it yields CAWNTGQGKDTQYF.

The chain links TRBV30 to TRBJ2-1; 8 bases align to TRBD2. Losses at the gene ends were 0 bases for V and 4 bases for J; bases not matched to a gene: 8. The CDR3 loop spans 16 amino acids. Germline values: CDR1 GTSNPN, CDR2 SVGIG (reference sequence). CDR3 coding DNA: TGTGCCTGGAGTGTATTAAGCGGGAGCAGGTACAATGAGCAGTTCTTC. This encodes CAWSVLSGSRYNEQFF.

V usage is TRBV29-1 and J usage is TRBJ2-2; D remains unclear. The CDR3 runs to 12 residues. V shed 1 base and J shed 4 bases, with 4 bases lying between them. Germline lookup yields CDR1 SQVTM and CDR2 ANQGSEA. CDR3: CSVEGGTGELFF. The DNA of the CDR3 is TGCAGCGTTGAAGGAGGCACCGGGGAGCTGTTTTTT.

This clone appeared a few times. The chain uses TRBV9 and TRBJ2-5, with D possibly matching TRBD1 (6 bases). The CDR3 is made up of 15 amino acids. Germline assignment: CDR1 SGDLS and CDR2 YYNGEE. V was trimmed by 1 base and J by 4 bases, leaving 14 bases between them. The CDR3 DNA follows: TGTGCCAGCAGCGTATTACAGGGCGTAGGAGAGACCCAGTACTTC. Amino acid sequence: CASSVLQGVGETQYF.

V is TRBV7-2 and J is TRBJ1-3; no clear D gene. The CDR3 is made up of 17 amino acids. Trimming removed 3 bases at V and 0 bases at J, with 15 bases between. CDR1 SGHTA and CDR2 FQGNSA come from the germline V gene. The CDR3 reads CASSFRRSQDSGNTIYF. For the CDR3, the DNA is TGTGCCAGCAGCTTTAGGAGATCTCAGGACTCTGGAAACACCATATATTTT.